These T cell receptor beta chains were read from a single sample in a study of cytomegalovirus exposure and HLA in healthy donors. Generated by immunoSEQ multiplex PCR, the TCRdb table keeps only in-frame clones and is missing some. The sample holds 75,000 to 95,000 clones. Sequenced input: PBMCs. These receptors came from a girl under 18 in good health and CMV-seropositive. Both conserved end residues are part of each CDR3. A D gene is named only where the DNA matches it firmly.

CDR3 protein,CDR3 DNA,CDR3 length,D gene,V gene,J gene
CASSLEDRINTEAFF,TGTGCCAGCAGCTTAGAGGACAGGATCAACACTGAAGCTTTCTTT,15,TRBD1,TRBV7-9,TRBJ1-1
CASSMDRGTNEKLFF,TGTGCCAGCAGCATGGACAGGGGGACTAATGAAAAACTGTTTTTT,15,TRBD1,TRBV9,TRBJ1-4
CASSLATGAGQPQHF,TGTGCCAGCTCACTAGCGACAGGGGCGGGACAGCCCCAGCATTTT,15,TRBD1,TRBV18,TRBJ1-5
CASSPGQISDNEQFF,TGTGCCAGCAGCCCGGGACAGATAAGTGACAATGAGCAGTTCTTC,15,TRBD1,TRBV6-1,TRBJ2-1
CASSLLAQSYNEQFF,TGTGCCAGCAGTTTACTGGCTCAGTCCTACAATGAGCAGTTCTTC,15,.,TRBV28,TRBJ2-1
CASGSGVGYSPLHF,TGTGCTAGTGGTTCAGGGGTAGGGTATTCACCCCTCCACTTT,14,.,TRBV12-5,TRBJ1-6
CASGLVPSKETQYF,TGTGCTAGTGGTTTGGTACCTAGTAAAGAGACCCAGTACTTC,14,.,TRBV12-5,TRBJ2-5
CAWSSLGGTDTQYF,TGTGCCTGGAGCTCACTAGGTGGAACAGATACGCAGTATTTT,14,.,TRBV30,TRBJ2-3
CASSQENRDSFSYGYTF,TGCGCCAGCAGCCAAGAGAATAGGGACAGCTTTTCCTATGGCTACACCTTC,17,TRBD1,TRBV4-1,TRBJ1-2
CASSFERGLGVSSYNEQFF,TGTGCCAGCAGCTTTGAGCGGGGTTTGGGGGTTAGCTCCTACAATGAGCAGTTCTTC,19,TRBD2,TRBV28,TRBJ2-1
CASSDRQGAYNSPLHF,TGTGCCAGCAGCGACCGACAGGGGGCCTATAATTCACCCCTCCACTTT,16,TRBD1,TRBV9,TRBJ1-6
CASSVSTAGYGYTF,TGTGCCAGCAGCGTATCGACAGCTGGCTATGGCTACACCTTC,14,.,TRBV9,TRBJ1-2
CASSSWGQGDEQFF,TGTGCCAGCAGCTCCTGGGGACAGGGGGATGAGCAGTTCTTC,14,TRBD1,TRBV11-3,TRBJ2-1
CASSLPGLYNEQFF,TGTGCCAGCAGTTTACCGGGTCTCTACAATGAGCAGTTCTTC,14,.,TRBV28,TRBJ2-1
CASSDIRVGSNYGYTF,TGTGCCAGCAGCGACATTCGTGTCGGGTCTAACTATGGCTACACCTTC,16,.,TRBV9,TRBJ1-2
CASSLGRLNEAFF,TGTGCCAGCAGTTTAGGCCGTTTGAATGAAGCTTTCTTT,13,.,TRBV28,TRBJ1-1
CASSGGGNYEQYF,TGCGCCAGCAGCGGCGGGGGGAACTACGAGCAGTACTTC,13,TRBD2,TRBV5-1,TRBJ2-7
CASRRTGSSDNEQFF,TGTGCCAGCAGGAGGACAGGAAGCTCCGACAATGAGCAGTTCTTC,15,TRBD1,TRBV2,TRBJ2-1
CASGTGLGAQYF,TGTGCCAGCGGTACAGGGCTGGGGGCCCAGTACTTC,12,.,TRBV6-5,TRBJ2-5
CASSLTPAGAVPRDTQYF,TGTGCCAGCAGCTTAACGCCGGCGGGGGCGGTTCCCAGAGATACGCAGTATTTT,18,.,TRBV7-3,TRBJ2-3
CASSQDRGGQGTYGYTF,TGCGCCAGCAGCCAAGACAGGGGGGGACAGGGGACCTATGGCTACACCTTC,17,TRBD1,TRBV4-3,TRBJ1-2
CASTRIGGTEAFF,TGTGCCAGCACCCGCATCGGGGGCACTGAAGCTTTCTTT,13,.,TRBV7-6,TRBJ1-1
CASSYSQGRSDQPQHF,TGTGCCAGCAGTTACTCACAGGGGAGGTCGGATCAGCCCCAGCATTTT,16,TRBD1,TRBV6-6,TRBJ1-5
CASSLTGIGYGYTF,TGCGCCAGCAGTCTAACGGGGATCGGATATGGCTACACCTTC,14,.,TRBV5-1,TRBJ1-2
CASSPGGDGQPQHF,TGCGCCAGCAGCCCGGGGGGGGACGGTCAGCCCCAGCATTTT,14,.,TRBV5-1,TRBJ1-5
CASTTGSGANVLTF,TGTGCCAGTACTACAGGCTCTGGGGCCAACGTCCTGACTTTC,14,.,TRBV6-5,TRBJ2-6
CSAPASEKLFF,TGCAGTGCTCCTGCGAGTGAAAAACTGTTTTTT,11,.,TRBV20-1,TRBJ1-4
CASRVASAYEQYF,TGTGCCAGCAGAGTAGCGTCCGCCTACGAGCAGTACTTC,13,.,TRBV6-6,TRBJ2-7
CASSLTQGTEAFF,TGTGCCAGCAGCTTAACTCAGGGAACTGAAGCTTTCTTT,13,.,TRBV11-3,TRBJ1-1
CATSRAGPGHNQPQHF,TGTGCCACCAGCAGAGCCGGTCCGGGACACAATCAGCCCCAGCATTTT,16,.,TRBV15,TRBJ1-5
CASSYLQGNEQFF,TGTGCCAGCAGTTACCTTCAGGGCAATGAGCAGTTCTTC,13,.,TRBV6-5,TRBJ2-1
CASSPGTGTDSQPQHF,TGTGCCAGCAGCCCTGGGACAGGGACAGATAGTCAGCCCCAGCATTTT,16,TRBD1,TRBV11-2,TRBJ1-5
CARSNTDGYTF,TGTGCCAGAAGTAACACAGATGGCTACACCTTC,11,.,TRBV6-5,TRBJ1-2
CASSLWARSDATQYF,TGTGCCAGCAGTTTATGGGCTCGTAGTGACGCGACGCAGTATTTT,15,.,TRBV27,TRBJ2-3
CSAASGVKETQYF,TGCAGCGCTGCTAGCGGGGTGAAAGAGACCCAGTACTTC,13,TRBD2,TRBV29-1,TRBJ2-5
CASSQDWVSDTEAFF,TGTGCCAGCAGCCAAGATTGGGTCAGCGACACTGAAGCTTTCTTT,15,.,TRBV4-2,TRBJ1-1
CATGGQTGPKSGANVLTF,TGTGCCACTGGGGGACAGACCGGACCCAAGTCTGGGGCCAACGTCCTGACTTTC,18,TRBD1,TRBV28,TRBJ2-6
CASSESGYTF,TGTGCCAGCAGCGAGTCGGGTTACACCTTC,10,.,TRBV28,TRBJ1-2
CSVIARGTDTQYF,TGCAGCGTTATCGCCAGAGGGACAGATACGCAGTATTTT,13,.,TRBV29-1,TRBJ2-3
CASSQLGLANYNEQFF,TGCGCCAGCAGCCAACTCGGACTAGCGAATTACAATGAGCAGTTCTTC,16,TRBD2,TRBV4-1,TRBJ2-1
CASSQGGLGQGYPMNTEAFF,TGCGCCAGCAGCCAAGGTGGCCTGGGGCAGGGGTACCCCATGAACACTGAAGCTTTCTTT,20,.,TRBV4-1,TRBJ1-1
CSVIPREDEKLFF,TGCAGCGTGATCCCCCGGGAGGATGAAAAACTGTTTTTT,13,.,TRBV29-1,TRBJ1-4
CASTPGGDQPQHF,TGTGCCAGTACCCCAGGGGGAGACCAGCCCCAGCATTTT,13,TRBD1,TRBV6-6,TRBJ1-5
CASSQDPGGASYGYTF,TGTGCCAGCAGCCAAGATCCTGGAGGGGCTAGCTATGGCTACACCTTC,16,.,TRBV4-2,TRBJ1-2
CASSEVGGGANSPLHF,TGTGCCAGCAGTGAAGTGGGGGGGGGCGCAAATTCACCCCTCCACTTT,16,.,TRBV6-1,TRBJ1-6
CSVEDGYYEQYF,TGCAGCGTTGAAGACGGTTACTACGAGCAGTACTTC,12,.,TRBV29-1,TRBJ2-7